This T cell receptor (beta chain) stems from a study of T cell repertoires in cytomegalovirus infection. MiXCR was run by TCRdb on the reads, yielding one entry per CDR3 protein. The sample records tens of thousands of distinct CDR3 sequences, 45% to 55% being singletons. This clonotype was seen only a few times. What it binds is not known. CDR3 size: 15 residues. Germline assignment: CDR1 MNHEY and CDR2 SMNVEV (reference sequence). J lost 10 bases, V lost 6 bases, and 10 bases had no gene match. Sequenced here: CD8+ T cells from cultured PBMCs, sampled from culture after CMV antigen stimulation. The J gene is TRBJ1-6, the V gene TRBV27, with 9 bases fitting TRBD1. The source is a human donor in good health (CMV status not recorded). Some clones in this sample may be carry-over from other donors' samples. CDR3 nucleotide sequence: TGTGCCAGCAGAACGGGACAGGGAAGGGGATCACCCCTCCACTTT. Encoded protein: CASRTGQGRGSPLHF.